These T cell receptor beta chains were read from a single sample in a study of T cell repertoires in cytomegalovirus infection. TCRdb re-analysed the reads in MiXCR, keeping a single row per CDR3 protein. The data contain about 300,000 distinct CDR3 sequences, about 9.1% of them singletons. The sequenced sample consisted of PBMCs. The receptors originated from a human donor in good health (CMV status not recorded). Some clones in this sample may be carry-over from other donors' samples. Each CDR3 is given with its conserved first and last residue. A D gene is named only where the DNA matches it firmly. Clone size is given for some rows only: seen once, a few or many times, or a class if the clone is expanded.

>TRBV20-1|TRBJ1-2|TRBD1|many|14
CSAVVGQLRPGYTF
TGCAGTGCGGTCGTGGGACAGCTCAGGCCTGGCTACACCTTC
>TRBV18|TRBJ1-3|TRBD1|many|16
CASSPSDRGKGNTIYF
TGTGCCAGCTCACCGTCGGACAGGGGGAAGGGAAACACCATATATTTT
>TRBV10-3|TRBJ1-3|TRBD1|many|14
CAIGDRAFENTIYF
TGTGCCATCGGCGACAGGGCTTTTGAAAACACCATATATTTT
>TRBV13|TRBJ2-3|TRBD2|few|16
CASSSLGSGVTDTQYF
TGTGCCAGCAGCTCCCTGGGTAGCGGGGTCACAGATACGCAGTATTTT
>TRBV15|TRBJ1-5|NA|few|13
CATSGGGYQPQHF
TGTGCCACCAGCGGGGGGGGGTATCAGCCCCAGCATTTT
>TRBV9|TRBJ1-5|NA|many|15
CASSATSDRNQPQHF
TGTGCCAGCAGCGCAACGAGTGACAGAAATCAGCCCCAGCATTTT
>TRBV7-2|TRBJ2-3|TRBD2|many|15
CASSYQRGVSDTQYF
TGTGCCAGCAGCTACCAGCGGGGGGTTTCAGATACGCAGTATTTT
>TRBV6-5|TRBJ1-5|NA|NA|13
CASSYSWAQPQHF
TGTGCCAGCAGTTACTCGTGGGCTCAGCCCCAGCATTTT
>TRBV20-1|TRBJ1-5|NA|NA|15
CSARTLGGWTQPQHF
TGCAGTGCCCGCACTCTGGGGGGTTGGACTCAGCCCCAGCATTTT
>TRBV2|TRBJ1-2|NA|many|13
CASSQTGSGGYTF
TGTGCCAGCAGCCAGACAGGCTCGGGGGGCTACACCTTC
>TRBV5-1|TRBJ1-4|NA|many|15
CASSPYGGSREKLFF
TGCGCCAGCAGCCCCTACGGAGGGTCACGGGAAAAACTGTTTTTT
>TRBV19|TRBJ2-5|NA|NA|14
CASSSSRGRETQYF
TGTGCCAGTAGTTCTAGCAGGGGAAGAGAGACCCAGTACTTC
>TRBV20-1|TRBJ1-2|NA|many|13
CSANVRGAEGYTF
TGCAGTGCTAATGTCCGGGGGGCGGAGGGCTACACCTTC
>TRBV5-6|TRBJ1-2|NA|NA|13
CASSLEGDYGYTF
TGTGCCAGCAGCTTGGAGGGTGACTATGGCTACACCTTC
>TRBV6-6|TRBJ2-1|TRBD2|many|17
CASSYSGLAGVYNEQFF
TGTGCCAGCAGTTACTCCGGACTAGCGGGGGTCTACAATGAGCAGTTCTTC
>TRBV29-1|TRBJ2-4|NA|many|9
CSVRSIQYF
TGCAGCGTCAGGTCGATTCAGTACTTC
>TRBV4-3|TRBJ2-1|NA|many|19
CASSQDRRVGPGVYNEQFF
TGCGCCAGCAGCCAAGATCGGCGAGTTGGGCCAGGGGTCTACAATGAGCAGTTCTTC
>TRBV28|TRBJ1-3|TRBD1|many|18
CASTAPQDRGEFGNTIYF
TGTGCCAGCACCGCTCCCCAAGACAGGGGAGAATTTGGAAACACCATATATTTT
>TRBV7-9|TRBJ2-2|TRBD1|NA|16
CASSFTTGTNTGELFF
TGTGCCAGCAGCTTTACGACAGGGACGAACACCGGGGAGCTGTTTTTT
>TRBV6-1|TRBJ1-2|NA|many|13
CASRRRQGSGYTF
TGTGCCAGCAGACGACGACAAGGGTCTGGCTACACCTTC
>TRBV28|TRBJ1-1|NA|many|14
CASSSTGTDTEAFF
TGTGCCAGCAGTTCGACAGGAACTGACACTGAAGCTTTCTTT
>TRBV3-1|TRBJ1-1|NA|NA|12
CASSPPTGEAFF
TGTGCCAGCAGCCCCCCAACGGGTGAAGCTTTCTTT
>TRBV7-3|TRBJ2-5|NA|NA|14
CASNQGVPQETQYF
TGTGCCAGCAACCAGGGTGTCCCTCAAGAGACCCAGTACTTC
>TRBV10-3|TRBJ1-4|TRBD1|many|14
CAISERGGLEKLFF
TGTGCCATCAGTGAGAGAGGGGGCCTTGAAAAACTGTTTTTT
>TRBV29-1|TRBJ2-4|NA|many|17
CSVWGSVTSRTKNIQYF
TGCAGCGTATGGGGCTCCGTTACATCTCGCACCAAAAACATTCAGTACTTC
>TRBV7-9|TRBJ2-5|NA|many|16
CASSLRKDPYQETQYF
TGTGCCAGCAGCTTAAGGAAGGATCCGTACCAAGAGACCCAGTACTTC
>TRBV20-1|TRBJ2-5|TRBD1|many|13
CSARERDRETQYF
TGCAGTGCTAGAGAGAGGGACAGAGAGACCCAGTACTTC
>TRBV5-6|TRBJ2-5|TRBD1|many|16
CASSSLRDRGGETQYF
TGTGCCAGCAGCTCTCTCCGGGACAGGGGGGGAGAGACCCAGTACTTC
>TRBV20-1|TRBJ1-2|NA|many|13
CSPSAGAGYGYTF
TGCAGTCCCTCGGCCGGCGCGGGGTATGGCTACACCTTC
>TRBV4-1|TRBJ1-1|NA|many|17
CASSQDQSGWENTEAFF
TGCGCCAGCAGCCAAGATCAATCCGGGTGGGAGAACACTGAAGCTTTCTTT
>TRBV20-1|TRBJ2-1|NA|many|15
CSASRRQSSYNEQFF
TGCAGTGCTAGTCGGAGGCAGAGCTCCTACAATGAGCAGTTCTTC
>TRBV14|TRBJ2-1|NA|many|12
CASSHGGGPEFF
TGTGCCAGCAGCCACGGCGGGGGCCCGGAGTTCTTC
>TRBV7-2|TRBJ2-3|TRBD2|many|17
CASSASGTSGRRDTQYF
TGTGCCAGCAGCGCCTCCGGGACTAGCGGCCGTCGGGATACGCAGTATTTT
>TRBV6-1|TRBJ1-2|NA|many|8
CAAGGYTF
TGTGCCGCGGGTGGCTACACCTTC
>TRBV7-9|TRBJ1-2|TRBD1|many|15
CASSSPRDRVFGYTF
TGTGCCAGCAGCTCGCCGAGGGACAGGGTTTTTGGCTACACCTTC
>TRBV6-4|TRBJ2-3|NA|many|14
CASSDGGATDTQYF
TGTGCCAGCAGTGACGGGGGGGCCACAGATACGCAGTATTTT
>TRBV28|TRBJ2-1|NA|few|14
CASSPTDSYNEQFF
TGTGCCAGCAGTCCGACAGATTCTTACAATGAGCAGTTCTTC
>TRBV7-8|TRBJ2-1|NA|many|16
CASSFLAASSYNEQFF
TGTGCCAGCAGCTTTTTAGCGGCCAGCTCCTACAATGAGCAGTTCTTC